This T cell receptor beta chain emerged from a study of T cells in tumors after PD-1 blockade. Across the whole study: On average, peripheral blood gave approximately 120,000 TCR templates and about 34,000 unique clonotypes.

This clone was recorded once. Genomic DNA template from tumor biopsies or peripheral blood, about 616 ng to 6,500 ng input. The data were produced by immunoSEQ multiplex PCR, yet TCRdb's version contains in-frame clones alone and is incomplete. This sample carries around 50,000 clones, 75% to 85% of them seen once, and the ten largest clones take 16%. CDR1 PRHDT and CDR2 FYEKMQ come from the germline V gene (reference sequence). This CDR3 region has 14 residues. The V gene end was trimmed by 6 bases and the J gene end by 5 bases; junction bases not matched to a gene: 7. The material sequenced was PBMCs, taken before anti-PD-1 treatment. The genes are TRBV13 and TRBJ2-7; 10 nucleotides agree with TRBD2. The sequence was obtained from a human donor with basal cell carcinoma. The CDR3 sequence: CASSRAGGLHEQYF. CDR3 nucleotides: TGTGCCAGCAGTCGAGCGGGAGGGCTCCACGAGCAGTACTTC.